This T cell receptor beta chain was obtained from a study of beta chain features in type 1 diabetes listed by TCRdb under 2018. Regarding the complete study: Patients and healthy donors did not differ in mean age, gender distribution, total cell number or subset yield. Across all samples, almost 110 million sorted cells were examined, and cell number per subset correlated strongly with RNA yield. The study compared TCRB repertoires of sorted circulating CD4+ T cell subsets between recently diagnosed type 1 diabetes patients and matched healthy donors. Regulatory and stem cell-like memory subsets were isolated from only 8 patients and about eight healthy donors, whereas naive and central memory subsets came from all 30 or so donors. Overall study results and their limits: Only small numbers of individuals were included in the HLA sub-analyses, which left unresolved whether HLA type had any influence on TCRB rearrangement. In all four CD4+ subsets, TCRB CDR3 length was moderately but significantly shorter in type 1 diabetes patients. Because cDNA was sequenced instead of genomic DNA, activated cells with high expression could be over-represented, although the groups did not differ in activation or CD3 levels. The naive, central memory and regulatory TCRB repertoires appeared to resemble one another more closely among patients than among healthy donors. Shorter templates might have been favored by PCR, but patient and control samples were amplified and corrected together, so both groups would have been affected equally by any skew. Patients with type 1 diabetes made fewer insertions and deleted more nucleotides at VDJ recombination sites, implying thymic rearrangement abnormalities.

The entire amount of isolated RNA was reverse transcribed using the High Capacity cDNA Reverse Transcription Kit, so the sequenced TCRB transcripts were expressed ones. Deep immunoSEQ sequencing was applied to naive, central memory and regulatory T cell samples, giving an average of roughly 3.5 million total reads per sample. Sorted cells were lysed in RLT buffer and RNA was extracted with DNase-treated RNeasy Micro or Mini kits, depending on cell number. To prevent cross-contamination, every cell subset was processed on its own, while patient and healthy donor samples were processed together. TCRB sequences were amplified from cDNA with the immunoSEQ multiplex PCR, producing 87-bp fragments spanning the CDR3 region. Sequencing of the amplicons was performed on the Illumina HiSeq platform. Turning to the authors' computational methods: PCR bias was computationally corrected using synthetic template baselines, reads within Hamming distance 2 were collapsed, and singletons that could not be merged were discarded. Reads were aligned to IMGT to assign V, D and J genes, CDR3 length, and insertions or deletions at six rearrangement sites. Within each subset, clonotype counts were normalized to the number of sorted cells before true diversity and Gini coefficients were calculated with the tcR R package. The overlap coefficient, calculated on TCRB nucleotide sequences, was used to measure repertoire sharing. As a proxy for the pre-selection repertoire, out-of-frame TCRB sequences from naive cells were analyzed. The table comes from immuneACCESS by way of TCRdb, which keeps in-frame sequences with V and J called. Part of the clones is missing from these tables; in studies checked, under half for an unresolved V gene and the rest for unknown reasons. The V and J calls and the clone size are those of that table, but D and trimming were determined from the DNA. This sample comprises around 340,000 clones, about 19% of them detected only once. The ten largest make up under 0.055% of the sample.

Trimming removed 3 bases from V and 4 bases from J, leaving 7 bases between the germline ends. Inclusive of the bounding cysteine and phenylalanine, the CDR3 is 12 residues long. The read is trimmed to its CDR3 DNA, 36 bases read in frame from base 1. Based on the germline V gene, the CDR1 and CDR2 sequences are SGHDN and FVKESK. This clone showed up just a few times. Its cognate antigen has yet to be identified. Base qualities are missing; no much larger clone stands one base away. From each donor, a single peripheral blood sample of around 120 mL on average was drawn into heparinised tubes. Naive, central memory, regulatory and stem cell-like memory CD4+ T cells were sorted on a BD FACSAria II using a panel including CD45RO, CCR7, CD25, CD127, CD95 and CD27. All sorted populations exceeded 98% purity. Right away, PBMCs were isolated by Lymphoprep density gradient centrifugation and were stained directly, with no culture step. So that batch effects would be minimized, each experiment stained and sorted samples in pairs, pairing one healthy donor with one patient.

Sequencing was performed on naive CD4+ T cells from blood. Per the publication, the cell subset or site label means: true naive CD4+ T cells. The rearrangement joined TRBV14 to TRBJ2-7; confidence is insufficient to name the D gene. This TCR came from a woman aged 18 to 35 in good health. The DNA sequence reads TGTGCCAGCAGCCAGTCCGGGTACGAGCAGTACTTC. It encodes CASSQSGYEQYF.